This passage covers 8 T cell receptor beta chains from one sample sequenced in a study of blood T cell repertoires in COVID-19. Repertoires were generated with immunoSEQ multiplex PCR, while TCRdb's copy carries only in-frame clones and drops some. The sample has some 250,000 clones, 86% seen once; the top ten hold around 6.5%. The sample consisted of peripheral blood. Receptor source: a man between 60 and 70 years old with acute or convalescent COVID-19.

In DNA, the CDR3 is TGTGCCAGCAGCTTAGTACAGGGGGCGAACACTGAAGCTTTCTTT. The encoded protein is CASSLVQGANTEAFF. The V and J genes are TRBV7-2 and TRBJ1-1; TRBD1 aligns across 9 bases. Germline V CDR1 and CDR2: SGHTA, FQGNSA. Trimming removed 1 base from V and 1 base from J; junction bases left unmatched: 1. The CDR3 length is 15 residues.

The V gene is TRBV19, the J gene TRBJ1-2; 7 positions agree with TRBD1. CDR3 length: 13 amino acids. Trimming cost V 6 bases and J 3 bases; bases outside gene matches: 4. Germline assignment: CDR1 LNHDA and CDR2 SQIVND (reference sequence). CDR3 nucleotide sequence: TGTGCCAGTAGCACGGGACAGCACTATGGCTACACCTTC. This gives the protein CASSTGQHYGYTF.

This rearrangement joins TRBV10-3 to TRBJ1-6; D may be TRBD1 (5 bases). Trimming removed 4 bases at V and 7 bases at J, with 11 bases between. CDR1 ENHRY and CDR2 SYGVKD come from the germline V gene. The CDR3 length is 14 residues. CDR3 region: CAISVKEGNSPLHF. The CDR3 DNA sequence: TGTGCCATCAGTGTCAAGGAGGGGAATTCACCCCTCCACTTT.

This sequence joins TRBV28 and TRBJ2-7; TRBD1 agrees at 9 bases. The germline gives CDR1 MDHEN, CDR2 SYDVKM. There are 14 residues in the CDR3. The J segment lost 2 bases and the V segment lost 6 bases, leaving 5 bases of the junction unmatched. In DNA, the CDR3 is TGTGCCAGCAGCCGGTACAGGGGGCCCTACGAGCAGTACTTC. It encodes CASSRYRGPYEQYF.

V usage is TRBV9 and J usage is TRBJ2-2; weak D call: TRBD1 (5 bases). Per germline, CDR1 SGDLS and CDR2 YYNGEE. Trimming shortened V by 3 bases and J by 1 base, and 7 bases separated the two germline ends. The CDR3 runs 14 residues. CDR3 DNA: TGTGCCAGCAGCGCAGACAGGAACACCGGGGAGCTGTTTTTT. Translated: CASSADRNTGELFF.

Comments on this clone: The sample holds other DNA sequences that translate to the same CDR3. This sequence joins TRBV18 and TRBJ2-5, with D possibly TRBD2 on 5 matching bases. Germline V gene lookup returns CDR1 KGHSH and CDR2 LQKENI. The CDR3 is made up of 13 amino acids. Deletions cut 0 bases from V and 5 bases from J, with 7 bases between. This chain's CDR3 is CASSPPGGETQYF. For the CDR3, the DNA is TGTGCCAGCTCACCACCGGGCGGGGAGACCCAGTACTTC.

The chain uses TRBV11-2 and TRBJ1-6, with 9 bases aligning to TRBD1. V lost 4 bases and J lost 8; bases outside the gene matches: 9. CDR1 SGHAT and CDR2 FQNNGV come from the germline V gene. The CDR3 extends over 16 amino acids. The CDR3, as DNA: TGTGCCAGCAGCTCGTTACAGGGGGCAGCGTATTCACCCCTCCACTTT. It encodes CASSSLQGAAYSPLHF. The full variable domain, rest sourced from reference TRBV11-2 and TRBJ1-6, is EAGVAQSPRYKIIEKRQSVAFWCNPISGHATLYWYQQILGQGPKLLIQFQNNGVVDDSQLPKDRFSAERLKGVDSTLKIQPAKLEDSAVYLCASSSLQGAAYSPLHFGNGTRLTVT.

This clone was seen more than once but under ten times. V is TRBV4-2 and J is TRBJ2-7; D is perhaps TRBD2 (5 bases). V gave up 1 base and J gave up 2 bases, with 9 bases separating them. Germline V gene data show CDR1 as LGHNA and CDR2 as YNFKEQ. The CDR3 loop spans 14 amino acids. In DNA, the CDR3 is TGTGCCAGCAGCCAAGGAGGGTCCGCCTACGAGCAGTACTTC. Translating it yields CASSQGGSAYEQYF.